A single sample is the source of the 18 T cell receptor beta chains below, sequenced in a study of blood T cell repertoires in COVID-19. Sequenced by immunoSEQ multiplex PCR; TCRdb stores in-frame clones only, minus some. The sample carries about 220,000 clones, 88% recorded once. The sequencing sample was made of PBMCs or T cells enriched from blood (not recorded which). These receptors all stem from a woman aged 45-65 years with acute COVID-19.

The V call is TRBV5-4, the J call TRBJ1-3, with unresolved D. Germline V gene lookup returns CDR1 SGHNT and CDR2 YYREEE (reference sequence). V was shortened by 6 bases and J by 0 bases, with 7 bases between the two germline ends. The CDR3 totals 13 residues. CDR3 sequence reads: CASMTLSGNTIYF. CDR3 nucleotides: TGTGCCAGCATGACACTCTCTGGAAACACCATATATTTT. Full variable domain (rest looked up from reference TRBV5-4 and TRBJ1-3): ETGVTQSPTHLIKTRGQQVTLRCSSQSGHNTVSWYQQALGQGPQFIFQYYREEENGRGNFPPRFSGLQFPNYSSELNVNALELDDSALYLCASMTLSGNTIYFGEGSWLTVV.

The V gene is TRBV14, the J gene TRBJ2-3, with 10 bases identical to TRBD1. This CDR3 comprises 14 residues. With V trimmed by 8 bases and J by 5 bases, 7 bases remained unmatched. CDR1 is SGHDN, CDR2 FVKESK, per germline. The CDR3 nucleotides are TGTGCCAGCTTACGACAGGGGGCAGGAGATACGCAGTATTTT. Its protein is CASLRQGAGDTQYF.

The gene calls are TRBV7-2 and TRBJ2-2; 12 positions agree with TRBD1. Germline loops: CDR1 SGHTA, CDR2 FQGNSA. The ends lost 5 bases at V and 6 bases at J; junction bases unmatched: 4. The CDR3 consists of 15 residues. In nucleotides, the CDR3 is TGTGCCAGCAGCAGGGGACAGGGGGCGGCCGGGGAGCTGTTTTTT. Residues: CASSRGQGAAGELFF.

The genes are TRBV5-1 and TRBJ2-1; TRBD2 agrees at 11 bases. Looked up from germline, CDR1 is SGHRS and CDR2 is YFSETQ. V trimming: 1 base; J trimming: 0 bases; junction bases outside the gene matches: 0. This CDR3 is built from 16 residues. The CDR3 bases are TGCGCCAGCAGCTTGACTAGCGGGAGCTCCTACAATGAGCAGTTCTTC. Residues: CASSLTSGSSYNEQFF. Full variable domain (remainder filled in from reference TRBV5-1 and TRBJ2-1): KAGVTQTPRYLIKTRGQQVTLSCSPISGHRSVSWYQQTPGQGLQFLFEYFSETQRNKGNFPGRFSGRQFSNSRSEMNVSTLELGDSALYLCASSLTSGSSYNEQFFGPGTRLTVL.

The chain carries TRBV5-1 and TRBJ2-1; TRBD2 agrees at 8 bases. This CDR3 contains 16 residues. V lost 1 base and J lost 0; bases outside the gene matches: 3. The germline gives CDR1 SGHRS, CDR2 YFSETQ. The DNA of the CDR3 is TGCGCCAGCAGCTTGACAGCGGGAGCCTCCTACAATGAGCAGTTCTTC. It yields the protein CASSLTAGASYNEQFF.

This clone was seen only once. The chain uses TRBV28 and TRBJ1-5; 8 bases fit TRBD1. Germline lookup yields CDR1 MDHEN and CDR2 SYDVKM. Trimming took 5 bases from V and 7 from J; bases not matched to a gene: 10. The CDR3 runs to 15 residues. The chain's CDR3 is CASSDSGTGRQPQHF. The CDR3 bases are TGTGCCAGCAGTGACTCCGGGACAGGTCGGCAGCCCCAGCATTTT.

V and J are TRBV13 and TRBJ1-2; tentatively, D is TRBD1 (6 bases). Trimming shortened V by 5 bases and J by 2 bases, and 15 bases separated the two germline ends. Germline V gene sequence: CDR1 PRHDT, CDR2 FYEKMQ (reference sequence). CDR3 length equals 15 residues. CDR3 protein: CASSRMGQQNYGYTF. CDR3 nucleotide sequence: TGTGCCAGCAGCCGGATGGGACAACAAAACTATGGCTACACCTTC.

V usage is TRBV10-3 and J usage is TRBJ2-7, with 12 nucleotides matching TRBD2. CDR3 length: 14 amino acids. Trimming removed 5 bases from V and 7 bases from J; junction bases left unmatched: 6. Germline V gene data show CDR1 as ENHRY and CDR2 as SYGVKD. Here the CDR3 DNA reads TGTGCCATCAGTACACTAGCGGGAGGTGAAGAGCAGTACTTC. It yields the protein CAISTLAGGEEQYF.

This clone was observed a few times. The gene calls are TRBV5-1 and TRBJ1-2, with D uncertain. This CDR3 region has 15 residues. The germline gives CDR1 SGHRS, CDR2 YFSETQ. Trimming removed 4 bases from V and 8 bases from J, with 21 bases in between. CDR3 nucleotide sequence: TGCGCCAGCAGCCCCACCTTTGGGGAGGCGGAGGGCTACACCTTC. Its translation: CASSPTFGEAEGYTF.

As for this clone: The sample holds other DNA sequences that translate to the same CDR3. CDR3 DNA: TGCGCCAGCAGCGGTAGCGGGTACGAGCAGTACTTC. As protein: CASSGSGYEQYF. V is TRBV5-1 and J is TRBJ2-7, with 7 bases matching TRBD2. CDR3 size: 12 residues. Trimming took 4 bases from V and 4 from J; bases not matched to a gene: 2. Germline-derived CDR1 and CDR2 are SGHRS and YFSETQ.

The genes are TRBV19 and TRBJ1-3; D is ambiguous. This CDR3 spans 14 amino acids. The V gene lost 9 bases and the J gene lost 0 bases, with 12 bases spanning the gap. Germline-derived CDR1 and CDR2 are LNHDA and SQIVND (reference sequence). CDR3 in DNA: TGTGCCAGCGACAATTTAAGCTCTGGAAACACCATATATTTT. It specifies CASDNLSSGNTIYF.

The chain carries TRBV4-1 and TRBJ2-7; 9 bases line up with TRBD1. Trimming cost V 0 bases and J 4 bases; bases outside gene matches: 10. CDR1 is MGHRA and CDR2 is YSYEKL in the germline V gene. The CDR3 spans 17 residues. CDR3 sequence: CASSQDAAGTGMYEQYF. In DNA form, the CDR3 reads TGCGCCAGCAGCCAAGATGCGGCTGGGACAGGGATGTACGAGCAGTACTTC.

This clone was observed a single time. The V and J genes are TRBV12-3 or TRBV12-4 and TRBJ1-1, with no clear D. V was clipped by 4 bases and J by 7 bases, with 7 bases between them. The CDR3 is 11 amino acids. Here the CDR3 DNA reads TGTGCCAGCAGTTCACGGGTTGAAGCTTTCTTT. This sequence encodes CASSSRVEAFF.

Points on this clone: Other DNA sequences within the sample encode an identical CDR3. The chain carries TRBV27 and TRBJ1-5; TRBD1 is a possible D gene (6 bases). From germline, CDR1 is MNHEY and CDR2 SMNVEV (reference sequence). The CDR3 consists of 14 residues. V was shortened by 2 bases and J by 3 bases, with 8 bases between the two germline ends. DNA for the CDR3: TGTGCCAGCAGTTTACAGGGGCTCAATCAGCCCCAGCATTTT. It specifies CASSLQGLNQPQHF.

The chain links TRBV7-2 to TRBJ2-4; 9 bases are shared with TRBD1. J was trimmed by 8 bases and V by 1 base; bases with no gene match: 6. Germline V gene lookup returns CDR1 SGHTA and CDR2 FQGNSA. The CDR3 runs to 15 residues. CDR3 amino acids: CASSLVGQGLDIQYF. CDR3 nucleotides: TGTGCCAGCAGCTTAGTAGGACAGGGGTTAGACATTCAGTACTTC.

The chain employs TRBV5-6 and TRBJ2-7; D is perhaps TRBD2 (6 bases). Trimming removed 9 bases at V and 2 bases at J, with 21 bases between. Per the germline V gene, CDR1 is SGHDT and CDR2 is YYEEEE. The length of the CDR3 is 15 residues. The CDR3 here is CATCRGGIRTYEQYF. CDR3 nucleotides: TGTGCCACCTGTAGAGGCGGGATAAGGACCTACGAGCAGTACTTC. Full variable domain (missing parts from reference TRBV5-6 and TRBJ2-7): DAGVTQSPTHLIKTRGQQVTLRCSPKSGHDTVSWYQQALGQGPQFIFQYYEEEERQRGNFPDRFSGHQFPNYSSELNVNALLLGDSALYLCATCRGGIRTYEQYFGPGTRLTVT.

This clone was recorded only once. The chain combines TRBV28 with TRBJ1-2; no definite D call. The V gene's germline CDR1 is MDHEN and CDR2 SYDVKM. The CDR3 covers 15 residues. V lost 2 bases, J lost 4 bases, and 14 bases lay in between. In DNA form, the CDR3 reads TGTGCCAGCAGTTTAATCGAGGGTCTAGCCTATGGCTACACCTTC. Translated, it gives CASSLIEGLAYGYTF.

V gene TRBV7-9 combines with J gene TRBJ2-4, with 7 positions matching TRBD1. This CDR3 has 13 residues. Germline CDR1 SEHNR, CDR2 FQNEAQ (reference sequence). The J segment lost 5 bases and the V segment lost 5 bases, leaving 3 bases of the junction unmatched. The CDR3 sequence: CASSGDRQNIQYF. The DNA for the CDR3 is TGTGCCAGCAGCGGGGACAGACAAAACATTCAGTACTTC.